This TCR beta chain was observed in a study of blood T cell repertoires in COVID-19. Study summary: Spain, Italy and the United States supplied samples that represented acute and convalescent COVID-19. T cells, B-cell-depleted T cells, or PBMCs supplied cDNA or gDNA.

How the authors handled the data: Scientists estimated how many nucleated cells there were by amplifying reference gene primers. The repertoire was sequenced with immunoSEQ multiplex PCR; TCRdb's copy has only in-frame clones and lacks some. V and J calls and clone size are those listed in that table; D and trimming were worked out from the DNA. The sample has a few hundred thousand clones, roughly 84% seen once. Sequencing input: peripheral blood. The clonotype was recovered from a woman between 35 and 50 years old who had recovered from COVID-19.

The CDR3 DNA sequence: TGTGCCAGCAGGAGAGGACGGGGGGACGGCTACGAGCAGTACTTC. Translation gives CASRRGRGDGYEQYF. V and J are TRBV7-2 and TRBJ2-7; 7 bases are shared with TRBD2. The CDR3 contains 15 residues. V shed 6 bases and J 3 bases; nucleotides not matched to a gene: 11. Germline CDR1 and CDR2: SGHTA and FQGNSA.